This T cell receptor (beta chain) was sequenced in a study of regulatory T cells in long-lasting Graves disease. As to time point: newly diagnosed GD, antithyroid drugs for less than 3 months. The authors made the TCR library using RNA they extracted from PBMCs. Building the TCR beta libraries relied on iRepertoire HTBI primers, and CDR3 regions underwent Arm-PCR. From the multiplex PCR reads, TCRdb called clonotypes with MiXCR, one entry per CDR3 protein. The profile shows about 200,000 distinct CDR3 sequences, approximately 19% of them singletons. The CDR3 is 13 residues long. Germline CDR1 WSHSY, CDR2 SAAADI. Trimming shortened V by 8 bases and J by 3 bases, and 11 bases separated the two germline ends. A further study also used this sample, focusing on T cells in Graves' hyperthyroidism and ophthalmopathy.

V is TRBV10-2 and J is TRBJ1-5; TRBD1 is a possible D gene (6 bases). This specimen consisted of peripheral blood mononuclear cells (PBMCs), obtained at new diagnosis, from a patient treated with antithyroid drugs. This clonotype was sampled from a woman aged 25 to 45 with Graves disease. The CDR3 spells CASAGTNNQPQHF. CDR3 coding DNA: TGCGCCAGCGCCGGGACAAACAATCAGCCCCAGCATTTT.